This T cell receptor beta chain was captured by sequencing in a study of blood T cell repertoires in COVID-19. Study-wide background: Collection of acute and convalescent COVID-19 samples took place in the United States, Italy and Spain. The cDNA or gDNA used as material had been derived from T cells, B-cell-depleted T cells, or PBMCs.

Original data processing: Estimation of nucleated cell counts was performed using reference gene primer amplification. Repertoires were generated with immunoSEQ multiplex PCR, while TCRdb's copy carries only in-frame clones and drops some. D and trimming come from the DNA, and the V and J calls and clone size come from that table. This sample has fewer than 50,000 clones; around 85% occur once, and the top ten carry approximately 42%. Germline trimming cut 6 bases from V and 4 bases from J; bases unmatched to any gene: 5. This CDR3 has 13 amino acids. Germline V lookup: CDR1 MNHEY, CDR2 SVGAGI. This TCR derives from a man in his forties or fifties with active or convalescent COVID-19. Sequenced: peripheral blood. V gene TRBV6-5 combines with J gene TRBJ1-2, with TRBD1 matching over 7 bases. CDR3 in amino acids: CASSGQVRYGYTF. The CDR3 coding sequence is TGTGCCAGCAGCGGACAGGTGCGCTATGGCTACACCTTC.